Listed below are T cell receptor beta chains from one sample, sequenced in a study of T cell responses to AZD1222 COVID-19 vaccine. Measured with immunoSEQ multiplex PCR; TCRdb has only the in-frame clones, and not every one. The data contain 110,000 to 150,000 clones, around 92% of them singletons. The input for sequencing was peripheral blood, taken after recovery from COVID-19. Receptors were obtained from an adult who had recovered from COVID-19. CDR3s include the opening cysteine and the closing phenylalanine or tryptophan. D genes are given only for firm matches. Clone sizes are given selectively: once, few, many, or a class where the clone is expanded.

TRBJ2-1,-,TRBD2,TRBV10-3,CAITMTSGSSYNEQFF,TGTGCCATCACTATGACTAGCGGGAGCTCCTACAATGAGCAGTTCTTC
TRBJ1-6,-,TRBD1,TRBV15,CATSRDGQGDSPLHF,TGTGCCACCAGCAGAGATGGACAGGGGGATTCACCCCTCCACTTT
TRBJ1-3,-,-,TRBV15,CATSRVTHASSGNTIYF,TGTGCCACCAGCAGAGTTACCCACGCAAGCTCTGGAAACACCATATATTTT
TRBJ2-7,-,-,TRBV5-6,CASSLAWEEVGYEQYF,TGTGCCAGCAGCTTGGCCTGGGAGGAGGTGGGCTACGAGCAGTACTTC
TRBJ2-7,-,TRBD1,TRBV23-1,CASSPPGQVTYEQYF,TGCGCCAGCAGTCCCCCCGGACAGGTGACCTACGAGCAGTACTTC
TRBJ2-7,few,-,TRBV7-9,CASRPKQGMTGDSSYEQYF,TGTGCCAGCAGGCCTAAACAGGGGATGACGGGAGATAGCTCCTACGAGCAGTACTTC
TRBJ1-2,once,-,TRBV28,CASSLSGGPPRGYTF,TGTGCCAGCAGTTTGTCTGGAGGACCTCCTCGGGGCTACACCTTC
TRBJ2-2,-,TRBD1,TRBV27,CASSLIGTGLTGELFF,TGTGCCAGCAGTTTGATCGGGACAGGGCTAACCGGGGAGCTGTTTTTT
TRBJ2-2,-,-,TRBV12-3/TRBV12-4,CASSQRDAGELFF,TGTGCCAGCAGTCAAAGGGACGCCGGGGAGCTGTTTTTT
TRBJ2-7,-,TRBD1,TRBV5-5,CASSFAGQGGDEQYF,TGTGCCAGCAGCTTTGCTGGACAGGGGGGTGACGAGCAGTACTTC
TRBJ1-4,-,-,TRBV25-1,CASSDPGLGEKLFF,TGTGCCAGCAGTGATCCAGGGTTGGGTGAAAAACTGTTTTTT
TRBJ2-7,-,-,TRBV3-1/TRBV3-2,CASSQQLYEQYF,TGTGCCAGCAGCCAACAATTATACGAGCAGTACTTC
TRBJ2-1,-,TRBD2,TRBV18,CASSPGGSLAYNEQFF,TGTGCCAGCTCACCGGGCGGGAGTCTCGCCTACAATGAGCAGTTCTTC
TRBJ2-7,-,-,TRBV9,CASSAQGPGEQYF,TGTGCCAGCAGCGCGCAGGGACCGGGCGAGCAGTACTTC
TRBJ1-2,few,-,TRBV5-1,CASSAQTLNYGYTF,TGCGCCAGCAGCGCCCAGACACTAAACTATGGCTACACCTTC
TRBJ2-1,few,-,TRBV3-1/TRBV3-2,CASSQRTPPYNEQFF,TGTGCCAGCAGCCAACGGACGCCCCCCTACAATGAGCAGTTCTTC
TRBJ2-7,-,-,TRBV5-1,CASSLAGSYEQYF,TGCGCCAGCAGCTTGGCAGGGTCCTACGAGCAGTACTTC
TRBJ1-6,-,TRBD1,TRBV10-3,CAISEGWDRGNSPLHF,TGTGCCATCAGTGAGGGTTGGGACAGGGGTAATTCACCCCTCCACTTT
TRBJ2-7,-,TRBD2,TRBV6-1,CASSEVPTSSSYEQYF,TGTGCCAGCAGTGAGGTTCCGACTAGCTCCTCCTACGAGCAGTACTTC
TRBJ2-5,-,TRBD1,TRBV5-8,CASSLATTGLGETQYF,TGTGCCAGCAGCTTGGCCACGACAGGGTTGGGGGAGACCCAGTACTTC
TRBJ2-2,-,-,TRBV9,CASSGHRVGTGELFF,TGTGCCAGCAGCGGGCACAGGGTGGGGACCGGGGAGCTGTTTTTT
TRBJ2-1,once,-,TRBV5-1,CASSLASRGYNEQFF,TGCGCCAGCAGCTTGGCCAGTCGCGGCTACAATGAGCAGTTCTTC
TRBJ2-2,-,-,TRBV9,CASSVEFRADTGELFF,TGTGCCAGCAGCGTAGAGTTCCGGGCAGACACCGGGGAGCTGTTTTTT
TRBJ2-7,-,-,TRBV18,CASSPPDQQYEQYF,TGTGCCAGCTCACCACCGGATCAACAGTACGAGCAGTACTTC
TRBJ1-1,once,-,TRBV18,CASSPTGQNTEAFF,TGTGCCAGCTCACCAACAGGGCAGAACACTGAAGCTTTCTTT
TRBJ2-1,-,TRBD2,TRBV7-3,CASSLLAGGGEQFF,TGTGCCAGCAGCTTATTAGCGGGAGGGGGTGAGCAGTTCTTC
TRBJ1-2,-,-,TRBV7-9,CASSPSYYNRLGYTF,TGTGCCAGCAGCCCCTCATATTACAACAGGCTTGGCTACACCTTC
TRBJ1-5,-,TRBD1,TRBV30,CAWSDRDQPQHF,TGTGCCTGGAGCGACAGGGATCAGCCCCAGCATTTT
TRBJ1-2,once,TRBD1,TRBV5-8,CASSYPTIQGHGYTF,TGTGCCAGCAGCTATCCGACTATACAGGGGCATGGCTACACCTTC
TRBJ1-1,once,-,TRBV4-1,CASSARTALNTEAFF,TGCGCCAGCAGCGCAAGGACAGCACTGAACACTGAAGCTTTCTTT
TRBJ1-1,-,-,TRBV29-1,CSSLGGVSTEAFF,TGCAGCTCCCTCGGTGGAGTGAGCACTGAAGCTTTCTTT
TRBJ2-7,-,-,TRBV3-1/TRBV3-2,CASSQDWGNEQYF,TGTGCCAGCAGCCAAGATTGGGGAAACGAGCAGTACTTC
TRBJ2-7,-,TRBD2,TRBV27,CASSVAGGNYEQYF,TGTGCCAGCAGTGTAGCGGGAGGGAACTACGAGCAGTACTTC
TRBJ1-5,-,-,TRBV5-5,CASSLQGLSNQPQHF,TGTGCCAGCAGCCTCCAGGGATTGAGCAATCAGCCCCAGCATTTT
TRBJ2-7,-,TRBD2,TRBV5-8,CASSRGGGLALYEQYF,TGTGCCAGCAGCCGTGGGGGGGGACTAGCTCTCTACGAGCAGTACTTC
TRBJ1-2,-,-,TRBV4-1,CASSQVSGWGDGYTF,TGCGCCAGCAGCCAAGTTTCCGGGTGGGGAGATGGCTACACCTTC
TRBJ1-4,-,TRBD1,TRBV6-5,CASRGTVNEKLFF,TGTGCCAGCAGAGGGACAGTTAATGAAAAACTGTTTTTT
TRBJ1-5,-,-,TRBV28,CASSPTLGRGPGSNQPQHF,TGTGCCAGCAGCCCAACTTTGGGGCGTGGACCAGGGAGCAATCAGCCCCAGCATTTT
TRBJ2-1,-,-,TRBV5-1,CASSLESEQFF,TGCGCCAGCAGCTTGGAGAGCGAGCAGTTCTTC
TRBJ1-1,-,-,TRBV14,CASSQLESTEAFF,TGTGCCAGCAGCCAACTCGAGAGCACTGAAGCTTTCTTT
TRBJ2-7,-,-,TRBV6-5,CASTPQWVGEQYF,TGTGCCAGCACCCCTCAGTGGGTCGGCGAGCAGTACTTC
TRBJ1-1,-,-,TRBV6-1,CASSEPGDTEAFF,TGTGCCAGCAGTGAGCCGGGAGACACTGAAGCTTTCTTT
TRBJ1-2,-,-,TRBV7-2,CASSLDGAGARYGYTF,TGTGCCAGCAGCTTAGATGGAGCCGGCGCCCGCTATGGCTACACCTTC
TRBJ2-1,-,TRBD1,TRBV5-4,CASSTRTGASYNEQFF,TGTGCCAGCAGCACTCGGACAGGGGCGTCCTACAATGAGCAGTTCTTC
TRBJ1-1,-,-,TRBV9,CASSVPPRGIRDTEAFF,TGTGCCAGCAGCGTACCCCCGCGGGGGATCCGGGACACTGAAGCTTTCTTT
TRBJ2-1,-,TRBD2,TRBV9,CASSGTSGSSYNEQFF,TGTGCCAGCAGCGGCACTAGCGGGAGCTCCTACAATGAGCAGTTCTTC
TRBJ2-1,-,TRBD2,TRBV19,CASSLAGGVNEQFF,TGTGCCAGTTCTCTAGCGGGAGGCGTCAATGAGCAGTTCTTC
TRBJ1-2,-,TRBD1,TRBV19,CASSSRQGPYGYTF,TGTGCCAGTAGCTCCAGACAGGGCCCATATGGCTACACCTTC
TRBJ2-3,-,-,TRBV7-9,CASSLDRSTDTQYF,TGTGCCAGCAGTTTGGACCGTAGCACAGATACGCAGTATTTT
TRBJ2-3,-,TRBD2,TRBV4-2,CASSQVAGVVTDTQYF,TGTGCCAGCAGCCAAGTGGCGGGAGTGGTTACAGATACGCAGTATTTT
TRBJ1-6,-,-,TRBV24-1,CATSDPGPNSPLHF,TGTGCCACCAGTGATCCCGGACCAAATTCACCCCTCCACTTT
TRBJ2-1,-,-,TRBV27,CASTPSTGPQSSYNEQFF,TGTGCCAGCACCCCTTCTACAGGTCCCCAGAGCTCCTACAATGAGCAGTTCTTC
TRBJ2-7,-,TRBD1,TRBV3-1/TRBV3-2,CASSHGTASYEQYF,TGTGCCAGCAGCCACGGGACAGCCTCCTACGAGCAGTACTTC
TRBJ1-2,-,-,TRBV11-2,CASSPGWGGYTF,TGTGCCAGCAGCCCGGGGTGGGGTGGCTACACCTTC